This T cell receptor (beta chain) is from a study of cytomegalovirus exposure and HLA in healthy donors (TCRdb year 2017). Regarding the research as a whole: An earlier analysis of several hundred of the donors reported roughly 300 Gb of sequence data and around 110 million unique TCR beta sequences obtained from 150 million to 200 million T cells. About 300 gigabases of sequencing data and tens of millions of unique TCR sequences were included in an early release covering roughly 600 HLA-typed donors. Of the approximately 400 genotyped donors, about 84% fell in the genetic ancestry cluster associated with self-reported Caucasian donors. The aim of the study was to test whether cataloging public T cell receptors could identify signatures of past pathogen exposure. The study used immunosequencing to profile the T cell repertoires of several hundred subjects and linked those repertoires to cytomegalovirus serostatus. A separate validation cohort of approximately 120 different subjects was used in addition to the roughly 640-subject first cohort. The study combined high-throughput TCR immunosequencing, statistical association of individual TCRs with disease status, and machine learning to predict cytomegalovirus infection status. In a later analysis, previously published TCR beta repertoires from about 670 donors were re-analyzed and high-resolution HLA genotyping was added so that TCR occurrence patterns could be studied. In the later analysis, no new phenotypic data were used to find candidate immune exposures; instead, reliance was placed on TCR beta sequences and their occurrence across donors. To decide whether each TCR beta V gene segment behaved as functional or pseudogenic, an earlier analysis of nearly 600 of the donors relied on high-throughput TCR beta sequencing. Alongside the repertoire data, information on donor age, sex, ethnicity and CMV serostatus was compiled. A later genetic analysis took genome-wide SNP genotypes for about 55% of the roughly 700 donors and used that subset as a discovery cohort. Every repertoire in the discovery cohort had been generated on one and the same sequencing platform. HLA typing included class I and class II loci at four-digit resolution. The number of typed donors differed by locus: about 620-640 for A, B, C, DRB1 and DQB1; 500 to 550 for DQA1; 606 for DPA1; and roughly 450 for DPB1. Roughly five DR-DQ haplotypes were handled as single units for association and clustering, since linkage in the cohort was strong. Among approximately 370 genotyped donors of the cohort, an average of roughly 230,000 unique TCR beta nucleotide sequences was sequenced per donor, of which approximately 19% were non-productive.

The cohort was made up of approximately 670 healthy bone marrow donors. At the time of sampling, all cohort members were nominally healthy, though unrecorded immune exposures were likely present. The donor was CMV seronegative and was included in the group of a few hundred seronegative cohort members. A peripheral blood sample was collected from each donor, and TCR beta sequencing was performed on peripheral blood mononuclear cells. Genomic DNA extraction from the blood cell samples was performed with the Qiagen DNeasy Blood Extraction Kit. The library came from the immunoSEQ multiplex PCR assay. For the multiplex PCR, a mixture combining 60 forward primers for TCR Vbeta segments and 13 reverse primers for TCR Jbeta segments was used. Amplification of the CDR3 region of rearranged TCR beta genes was performed with a multiplex PCR assay on genomic DNA. Amplified TCR beta libraries were sequenced as 87-base-pair reads on the Illumina HiSeq System. The original pipeline was this. A later analysis tallied approximately 87 million unique TCR beta chains across the 700 or so repertoires, and about 12 million of those chains were shared by two or more donors. To remove PCR and sequencing errors, raw reads were error-corrected and collapsed into unique sequences using a nearest-neighbor algorithm that merged closely related sequences. CDR3 sequences were aligned to IMGT reference sequences to assign V, D and J gene segments. Each retained sequence needed at least a six-nucleotide match to both a V gene segment and a J gene segment. A rearrangement was called productive if the CDR3 had no stop codons and remained in frame with V and J, and every other rearrangement was called non-productive. CDR3 was defined according to IMGT convention as the region running from the second conserved V-encoded cysteine to the conserved J-encoded phenylalanine. In an earlier analysis of 550 to 650 of the donors, sequences lacking an unambiguous match to a single V gene segment were excluded. An earlier analysis of some 500 of the donors classified V segments as functional when productive rearrangements were above 56.7% and as segregating when the standard deviation between donors was above 5%. To diagnose cytomegalovirus status from the catalog of TCR beta chain sequences, a statistical classification framework was built. In a later analysis, V and J genes were assigned by comparing TCR nucleotide sequences against IMGT/GENE-DB human TR gene sequences. A later analysis assigned CDR3 sequences and most-parsimonious VDJ recombination scenarios with the TCRdist pipeline. In a later analysis, each TCR beta chain was defined by its CDR3 amino acid sequence together with its V-gene family, and reads without a unique V-gene family were excluded. In a later analysis, 500 to 700 highly shared, low-generation-probability nucleotide sequences were removed to address suspected cross-contamination and a sequencing artifact. For each public chain, a later analysis derived a clonal expansion index from normalized ranks of inferred template counts within each repertoire. In a later analysis, generation probabilities were computed with a VDJ recombination model fitted to out-of-frame rearrangements, and the resulting probabilities were checked against IGoR. A later analysis scored TCR-TCR, TCR-HLA and TCR-CMV co-occurrence with hypergeometric tests, applying a repertoire-size bias correction to TCR pairs. A later analysis estimated false discovery rates by permuting HLA or CMV assignments 20 times. A later analysis grouped co-occurring TCRs with DBSCAN, adding TCRdist sequence similarity when clustering within HLA-allele-positive subsets. Repertoires with fewer than 30,000 or more than 120,000 public chains were left out of co-occurrence clustering, as were five repertoires with anomalous nucleotide sharing. Here the immuneACCESS table is served through TCRdb, limited to in-frame sequences with V and J called. Missing clones are a known gap in these copies; in checked studies unresolved V genes cover under half, and the rest lacks a known reason. The V and J calls and clone size are taken from that table; D and trimming were inferred from the DNA. The sample table shows around 190,000 clones, and approximately 85% are seen once. Less than 2.5% of the sample belongs to the ten largest clones.

With regard to this clone: Its antigen remains unidentified. Per-nucleotide qualities are absent, and no much larger clonotype sits a single base away.

The junction shows trimming of 5 bases on V and 0 bases on J, plus 10 bases between the germline ends. Reading from cysteine to phenylalanine, the CDR3 counts 15 amino acids. Solely the CDR3 DNA is kept, with 45 bases framed from the first base. Via the germline V gene (reference sequence), CDR1 is SEHNR and CDR2 FQNEAQ. On the study overall, not on this receptor specifically: In a later analysis, some 18,000 TCR beta sequences were associated with specific HLA alleles at a false discovery rate of 0.05. In both the original and validation cohorts, the classifier was reported to diagnose cytomegalovirus status with high specificity and sensitivity. The presence/absence analyses assumed that sequencing depth was roughly uniform across donors, and that assumption may not be true. A cluster of highly shared sequence variants was judged likely to represent a technical artifact of the sequencing pipeline. A further reported finding was that TCR beta sequences accurately predicted the HLA-A and HLA-B alleles for most subjects in the first cohort. The 87-base-pair reads could not distinguish some IMGT-functional V segments, including TRBV6-2 and TRBV6-3, so those segments were excluded. The study gave a list of about 170 TCR beta chains associated with cytomegalovirus. Broadly in line with IMGT annotations, most TCR beta V segments showed up in productive rearrangements about 87% or about 30% of the time in an earlier analysis of some 590 of the donors. In a later analysis, most CMV-associated TCR beta chains were found to appear HLA-restricted, with HLA associations seemingly driven largely by CMV exposure. A later analysis found that HLA-associated TCR beta chains were more clonally expanded and had lower generation probabilities than equally common non-associated chains. Because some donors lacked HLA typing at each locus, the association tests relied only on the typed subset. While some public TCRs were present in many individuals, most TCR sequences turned up only very rarely across donors. In a later analysis, TCR association rates were found to vary across HLA loci, with the most associated TCRs seen for DRB1 alleles and the fewest for HLA-C alleles. For the cohort, immune exposure information was limited to CMV serostatus. In a later genetic analysis, fewer N-insertions in productive TCRs were reported among donors in an Asian-associated ancestry cluster than the approximately 710-donor mean. Several of the top co-occurrence clusters appeared to be linked to parvovirus B19, influenza, CMV and Epstein-Barr virus, according to a later analysis. Strong co-occurrence of HLA alleles, especially DR and DQ, made assigning TCR associations to individual alleles difficult. Correlated functional status among segregating V segments might be attributable to linkage disequilibrium, but an unknown experimental factor could not be ruled out. According to the authors, the approach could potentially be generalized to other disease states and immunological phenotypes. An association between a missense DCLRE1C variant and V-gene and J-gene trimming of TCR beta chains was found in a later genetic analysis and replicated in an independent cohort. Only TCR beta chains were sequenced in this cohort, and the absence of alpha or paired-chain data limited detectable features. About 15 rarely observed V segments, including chromosome 9 orphons, were excluded from the earlier analysis of some 590 of the donors because counts were too low. A few of the identified cytomegalovirus-associated TCR beta chains were confirmed in vitro to be specific for cytomegalovirus antigens.

The sequence links TRBV7-9 to TRBJ1-4; TRBD1 might be the D gene, on 5 matching bases. The sequencing sample was made of PBMCs. This TCR was sampled from a woman aged 45 to 65 in good health and CMV-seronegative. The CDR3 loop reads CASSVDSATNEKLFF. The nucleotides are TGTGCCAGCAGCGTCGACAGCGCAACTAATGAAAAACTGTTTTTT. With the rest looked up from the reference TRBV7-9 and TRBJ1-4 genes rather than sequenced, the full variable domain is DTGVSQNPRHKITKRGQNVTFRCDPISEHNRLYWYRQTLGQGPEFLTYFQNEAQLEKSRLLSDRFSAERPKGSFSTLEIQRTEQGDSAMYLCASSVDSATNEKLFFGSGTQLSVL.